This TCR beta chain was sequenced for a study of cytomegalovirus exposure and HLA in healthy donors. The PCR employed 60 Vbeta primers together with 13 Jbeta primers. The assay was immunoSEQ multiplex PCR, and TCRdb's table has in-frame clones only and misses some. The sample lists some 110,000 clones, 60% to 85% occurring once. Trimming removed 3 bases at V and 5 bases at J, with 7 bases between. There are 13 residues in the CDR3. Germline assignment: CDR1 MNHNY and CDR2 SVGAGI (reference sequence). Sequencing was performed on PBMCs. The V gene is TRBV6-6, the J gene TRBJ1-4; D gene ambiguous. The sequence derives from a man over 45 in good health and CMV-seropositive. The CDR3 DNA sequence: TGTGCCAGCAGTTATCCTGAGAATGAAAAACTGTTTTTT. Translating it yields CASSYPENEKLFF.